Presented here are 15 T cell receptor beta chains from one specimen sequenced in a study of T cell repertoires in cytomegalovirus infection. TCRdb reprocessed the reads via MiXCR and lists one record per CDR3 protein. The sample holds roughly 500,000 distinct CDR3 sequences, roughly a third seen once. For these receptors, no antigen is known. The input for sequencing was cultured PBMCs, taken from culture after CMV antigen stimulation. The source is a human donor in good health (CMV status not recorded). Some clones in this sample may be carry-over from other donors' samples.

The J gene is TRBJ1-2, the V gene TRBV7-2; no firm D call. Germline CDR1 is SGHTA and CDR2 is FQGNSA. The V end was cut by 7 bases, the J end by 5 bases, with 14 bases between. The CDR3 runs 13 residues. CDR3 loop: CASNIITGYGYTF. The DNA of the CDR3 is TGTGCCAGCAATATAATAACGGGGTATGGCTACACCTTC. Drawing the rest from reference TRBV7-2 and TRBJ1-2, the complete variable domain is GAGVSQSPSNKVTEKGKDVELRCDPISGHTALYWYRQSLGQGLEFLIYFQGNSAPDKSGLPSDRFSAERTGGSVSTLTIQRTQQEDSAVYLCASNIITGYGYTFGSGTRLTVV.

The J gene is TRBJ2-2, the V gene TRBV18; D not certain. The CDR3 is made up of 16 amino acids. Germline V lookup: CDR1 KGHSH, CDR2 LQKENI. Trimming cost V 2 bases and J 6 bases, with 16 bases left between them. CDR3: CASSPGHSQGPGELFF. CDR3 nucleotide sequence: TGTGCCAGCTCACCAGGGCACTCTCAAGGGCCCGGGGAGCTGTTTTTT.

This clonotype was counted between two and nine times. The CDR3 nucleotides read TGTGCCAGCAGTACTAGCGGGAGGTCCGATACGCAGTATTTT. Translating gives CASSTSGRSDTQYF. The chain links TRBV6-6 to TRBJ2-3; 12 bases are shared with TRBD2. The CDR3 runs 14 residues. CDR1 MNHNY and CDR2 SVGAGI come from the germline V gene (reference sequence). Trimming took 5 bases from V and 6 from J; bases not matched to a gene: 3.

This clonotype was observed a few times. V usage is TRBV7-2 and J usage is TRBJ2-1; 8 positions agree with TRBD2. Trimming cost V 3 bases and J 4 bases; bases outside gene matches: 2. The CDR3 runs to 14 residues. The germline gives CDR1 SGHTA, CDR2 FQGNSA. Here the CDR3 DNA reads TGTGCCAGCAGCTTCGGGAGGGGATACAATGAGCAGTTCTTC. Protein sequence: CASSFGRGYNEQFF.

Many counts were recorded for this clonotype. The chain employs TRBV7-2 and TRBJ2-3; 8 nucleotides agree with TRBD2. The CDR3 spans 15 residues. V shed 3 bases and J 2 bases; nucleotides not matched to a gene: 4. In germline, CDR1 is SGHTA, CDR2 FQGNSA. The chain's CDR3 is CASSFFGRDTDTQYF. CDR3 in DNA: TGTGCCAGCAGCTTTTTCGGGAGGGACACAGATACGCAGTATTTT.

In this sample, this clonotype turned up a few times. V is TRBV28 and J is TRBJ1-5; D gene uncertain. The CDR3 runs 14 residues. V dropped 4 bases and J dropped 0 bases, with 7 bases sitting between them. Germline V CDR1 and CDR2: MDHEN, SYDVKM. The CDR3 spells CASSWLYSNQPQHF. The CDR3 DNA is TGTGCCAGCAGTTGGTTGTATAGCAATCAGCCCCAGCATTTT.

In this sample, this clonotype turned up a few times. The CDR3 DNA sequence: TGTGCCAGCAATGGGGACGGCCAAAATCAGCCCCAGCATTTT. Protein: CASNGDGQNQPQHF. The V call is TRBV6-6, the J call TRBJ1-5, with a tentative D call TRBD1 (5 bases). The V gene's germline CDR1 is MNHNY and CDR2 SVGAGI (reference sequence). Trimming stripped 7 bases from V and 4 bases from J, with 14 bases between. CDR3 length: 14 amino acids.

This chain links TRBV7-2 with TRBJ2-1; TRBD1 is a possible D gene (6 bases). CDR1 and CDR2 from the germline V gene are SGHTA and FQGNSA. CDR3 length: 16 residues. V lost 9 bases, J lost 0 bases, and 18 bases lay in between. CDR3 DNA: TGTGCCAGTGGGTCACAGGGACCTTTCTCCTACAATGAGCAGTTCTTC. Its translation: CASGSQGPFSYNEQFF.

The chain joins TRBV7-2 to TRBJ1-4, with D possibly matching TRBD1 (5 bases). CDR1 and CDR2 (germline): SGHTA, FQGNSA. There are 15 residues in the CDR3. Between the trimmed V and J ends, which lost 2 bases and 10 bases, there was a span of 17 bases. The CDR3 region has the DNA TGTGCCAGCAGCTTATTGGAGGGGCGCTTTGGAAAACTGTTTTTT. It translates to CASSLLEGRFGKLFF.

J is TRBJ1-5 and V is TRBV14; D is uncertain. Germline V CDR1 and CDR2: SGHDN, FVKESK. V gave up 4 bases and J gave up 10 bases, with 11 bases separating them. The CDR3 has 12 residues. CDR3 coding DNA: TGTGCCAGCAGCCTCCTGGGAGGCCCCCAGCATTTT. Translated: CASSLLGGPQHF. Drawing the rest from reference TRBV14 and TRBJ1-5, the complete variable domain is EAGVTQFPSHSVIEKGQTVTLRCDPISGHDNLYWYRRVMGKEIKFLLHFVKESKQDESGMPNNRFLAERTGGTYSTLKVQPAELEDSGVYFCASSLLGGPQHFGDGTRLSIL.

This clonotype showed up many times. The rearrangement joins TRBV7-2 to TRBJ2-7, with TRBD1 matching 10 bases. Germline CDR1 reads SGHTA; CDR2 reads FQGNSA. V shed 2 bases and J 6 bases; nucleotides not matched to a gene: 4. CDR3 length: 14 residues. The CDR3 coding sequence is TGTGCCAGCAGCTTAAAGGGACAGGGGAGCGAGCAGTACTTC. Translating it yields CASSLKGQGSEQYF. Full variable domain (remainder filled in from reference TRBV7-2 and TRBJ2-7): GAGVSQSPSNKVTEKGKDVELRCDPISGHTALYWYRQSLGQGLEFLIYFQGNSAPDKSGLPSDRFSAERTGGSVSTLTIQRTQQEDSAVYLCASSLKGQGSEQYFGPGTRLTVT.

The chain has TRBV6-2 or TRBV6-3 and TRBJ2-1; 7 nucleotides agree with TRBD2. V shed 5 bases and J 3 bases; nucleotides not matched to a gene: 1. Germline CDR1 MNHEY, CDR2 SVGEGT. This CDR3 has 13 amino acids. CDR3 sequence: CASSGLVYNEQFF. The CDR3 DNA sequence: TGTGCCAGCAGTGGACTAGTCTACAATGAGCAGTTCTTC.

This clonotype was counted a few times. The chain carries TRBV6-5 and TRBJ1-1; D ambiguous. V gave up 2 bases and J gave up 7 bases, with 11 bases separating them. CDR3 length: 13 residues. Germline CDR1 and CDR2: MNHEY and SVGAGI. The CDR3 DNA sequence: TGTGCCAGCAGTTACGGTCGGGAGGTTGAAGCTTTCTTT. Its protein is CASSYGREVEAFF.

The CDR3 spells CSARDRSSGSYNEQFF. The CDR3 DNA reads TGCAGTGCTAGAGATAGGTCTAGCGGGTCCTACAATGAGCAGTTCTTC. V gene TRBV20-1 combines with J gene TRBJ2-1; 8 nucleotides align to TRBD2. The CDR3 loop spans 16 amino acids. Germline V gene lookup returns CDR1 DFQATT and CDR2 SNEGSKA (reference sequence). The V and J ends lost 0 bases and 1 base, in that order; junction bases with no gene match: 5.

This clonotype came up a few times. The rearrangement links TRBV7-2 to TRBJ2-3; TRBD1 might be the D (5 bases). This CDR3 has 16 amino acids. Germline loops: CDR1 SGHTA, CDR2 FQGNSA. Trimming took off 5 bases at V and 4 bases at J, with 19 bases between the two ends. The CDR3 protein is CASSQYGLGQADTQYF. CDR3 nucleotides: TGTGCCAGCAGCCAGTACGGGTTGGGGCAAGCAGATACGCAGTATTTT.